Listed here are 24 T cell receptor beta chains from one sample, sequenced in a study of identical twins. TCRdb reanalysed the 5' RACE reads using MiXCR and keeps one entry per CDR3 protein. This table holds roughly 540,000 distinct CDR3 sequences, around 20% found once. The data were also submitted as part of a second study, on T cells expressing NK-cell markers.

The sequencing sample was made of CD4+ T cells sorted from blood. These receptor sequences come from a woman aged 18-30 years in good health.

The sample holds a few counts of this clonotype. The V and J genes are TRBV9 and TRBJ2-2, with TRBD1 as a possible D gene (6 bases). The V gene lost 0 bases and the J gene lost 3 bases, with 15 bases spanning the gap. The CDR3 loop spans 17 amino acids. CDR1 is SGDLS, CDR2 YYNGEE, per germline. The CDR3 bases are TGTGCCAGCAGCGTAGCACAGGGCAACTCTCACACCGGGGAGCTGTTTTTT. Translating it yields CASSVAQGNSHTGELFF. Variable domain in full (rest from reference TRBV9 and TRBJ2-2): DSGVTQTPKHLITATGQRVTLRCSPRSGDLSVYWYQQSLDQGLQFLIQYYNGEERAKGNILERFSAQQFPDLHSELNLSSLELGDSALYFCASSVAQGNSHTGELFFGEGSRLTVL.

In its sample, this clonotype was seen many times. This sequence joins TRBV18 and TRBJ2-6; possibly TRBD2 for D (5 bases). Germline-derived CDR1 and CDR2 are KGHSH and LQKENI. This CDR3 is 17 amino acids long. The germline V and J ends were trimmed by 1 base and 0 bases, with 10 bases remaining between them. The CDR3 sequence is CASSPRSGNSGANVLTF. CDR3 nucleotides: TGTGCCAGCTCACCACGGAGCGGTAACTCTGGGGCCAACGTCCTGACTTTC.

CDR3 in DNA: TGTGCCAGCAGCCAAGTTCCTTCAGAGCAGTTCTTC. Amino acids: CASSQVPSEQFF. The chain has TRBV14 and TRBJ2-1; D unclear. Trimming took off 1 base at V and 10 bases at J, with 8 bases between the two ends. The CDR3 consists of 12 residues. Per the germline V gene, CDR1 is SGHDN and CDR2 is FVKESK.

This CDR3 reads CASKATVNEKLFF. The DNA of the CDR3 is TGTGCCAGCAAGGCGACTGTTAATGAAAAACTGTTTTTT. The J gene is TRBJ1-4, the V gene TRBV6-1; D remains unclear. The V end lost 7 bases, the J end lost 4 bases, and 10 bases lay between the germline ends. The germline CDR1 and CDR2 sequences are MNHNS and SASEGT. The CDR3 consists of 13 residues.

This clonotype was seen at least ten times. This chain uses TRBV7-2 with TRBJ2-1; no definite D call. The CDR3 runs to 11 residues. Germline loops: CDR1 SGHTA, CDR2 FQGNSA. V lost 5 bases to trimming and J lost 9 bases, with 8 bases between them. The CDR3 DNA reads TGTGCCAGCAGCCTACAAATTGAGCAGTTCTTC. As protein: CASSLQIEQFF.

The chain uses TRBV9 and TRBJ1-3; tentatively, D is TRBD1 (5 bases). Germline V gives CDR1 SGDLS, CDR2 YYNGEE. Trimming left V 4 bases short and J 11 bases short, with 13 bases between. This CDR3 is 12 amino acids long. The CDR3 loop reads CASSPQRGAIYF. For the CDR3, the DNA is TGTGCCAGCAGCCCTCAGCGGGGGGCCATATATTTT.

This chain links TRBV5-1 with TRBJ2-3; no clear D gene. Trimming took 0 bases from V and 0 from J, leaving 11 bases between them. Germline V gene sequence: CDR1 SGHRS, CDR2 YFSETQ. The CDR3 extends over 16 amino acids. DNA for the CDR3: TGCGCCAGCAGCTTGGGAGGTCTCACTAGCACAGATACGCAGTATTTT. The encoded protein is CASSLGGLTSTDTQYF.

This clonotype has a count of ten or more. This rearrangement joins TRBV6-5 to TRBJ2-1, with 9 nucleotides matching TRBD1. V was pared by 0 bases and J by 5 bases, with 8 bases of the junction left unmatched. This CDR3 is built from 17 residues. Germline V gene lookup returns CDR1 MNHEY and CDR2 SVGAGI. The CDR3 region has the DNA TGTGCCAGCAGTTACTCGATCCCGGGACAGGGCAACAATGAGCAGTTCTTC. It specifies CASSYSIPGQGNNEQFF.

The chain employs TRBV6-1 and TRBJ2-5; a weak D match, TRBD1 (6 bases). Between the trimmed V and J ends, which lost 6 bases and 5 bases, there was a span of 13 bases. CDR3 length: 13 amino acids. Germline CDR1 is MNHNS and CDR2 is SASEGT. The CDR3 region is CASRNRVVETQYF. For the CDR3, the DNA is TGTGCCAGCAGGAACAGGGTGGTGGAGACCCAGTACTTC.

The table lists this clonotype with a few counts. This chain connects TRBV7-9 to TRBJ2-1; 7 positions agree with TRBD2. Germline V gene sequence: CDR1 SEHNR, CDR2 FQNEAQ (reference sequence). The CDR3 extends over 13 amino acids. Trimming cost V 6 bases and J 10 bases; bases outside gene matches: 9. CDR3 bases: TGTGCCAGCAGTCTCCGGGACTACCGAGAGCAGTTCTTC. It yields the protein CASSLRDYREQFF.

The chain joins TRBV11-1 to TRBJ2-7, with 11 positions matching TRBD2. V trimming: 2 bases; J trimming: 3 bases; junction bases outside the gene matches: 12. The CDR3 is made up of 18 amino acids. Germline V CDR1 and CDR2: SGHAT, FQDESV (reference sequence). The CDR3 coding sequence is TGTGCCAGCAGCTTACAATTCCCACTAGCGGGAGCCGGCTACGAGCAGTACTTC. This codes for CASSLQFPLAGAGYEQYF.

The CDR3 DNA is TGTGCCAGCAGCGTAGGCCAGCGGGGGTACAATGAGCAGTTCTTC. Protein sequence: CASSVGQRGYNEQFF. The gene calls are TRBV9 and TRBJ2-1; 8 nucleotides match TRBD2. Germline CDR1 is SGDLS and CDR2 is YYNGEE. This CDR3 is built from 15 residues. V dropped 0 bases and J dropped 4; count of bases not matched to a gene: 3.

This clonotype was seen at least ten times. In nucleotides, the CDR3 is TGTGCCTGGAGTGTATTACAGGGGAATCAGCCCCAGCATTTT. Translation gives CAWSVLQGNQPQHF. V gene TRBV30 combines with J gene TRBJ1-5, with TRBD1 matching over 7 bases. Germline V gene sequence: CDR1 GTSNPN, CDR2 SVGIG (reference sequence). This CDR3 has 14 amino acids. V lost 0 bases and J lost 4; bases outside the gene matches: 3. Filled out from reference TRBV30 and TRBJ1-5, the complete variable domain reads SQTIHQWPATLVQPVGSPLSLECTVEGTSNPNLYWYRQAAGRGLQLLFYSVGIGQISSEVPQNLSASRPQDRQFILSSKKLLLSDSGFYLCAWSVLQGNQPQHFGDGTRLSIL.

The CDR3 nucleotides are TGTGCCACCAGTGATGAATTTGACAGTCAAGACACTGAAGCTTTCTTT. This translates into CATSDEFDSQDTEAFF. V usage is TRBV24-1 and J usage is TRBJ1-1; D is possibly TRBD1 (5 bases). Germline lookup yields CDR1 KGHDR and CDR2 SFDVKD. The CDR3 has 16 amino acids. Trimming stripped 3 bases from V and 3 bases from J, with 16 bases between.

V usage is TRBV6-1 and J usage is TRBJ2-5; D is perhaps TRBD1 (6 bases). The CDR3 runs to 14 residues. Per germline, CDR1 MNHNS and CDR2 SASEGT. V was cut by 6 bases and J by 2 bases, with 13 bases left in between. The DNA for the CDR3 is TGTGCCAGCAGACCCGACAGGAATCAAGAGACCCAGTACTTC. Amino acids: CASRPDRNQETQYF.

CDR3 in amino acids: CASSQERTDTQYF. CDR3 DNA sequence: TGTGCCAGCAGCCAAGAGCGCACAGATACGCAGTATTTT. The chain recombines TRBV4-2 with TRBJ2-3; D ambiguous. The CDR3 spans 13 residues. Per the germline V gene, CDR1 is LGHNA and CDR2 is YNFKEQ. V gave up 0 bases and J gave up 1 base, with 2 bases separating them.

The chain employs TRBV30 and TRBJ1-2, with 9 nucleotides matching TRBD1. V dropped 8 bases and J dropped 8; count of bases not matched to a gene: 12. CDR1 and CDR2 from the germline V gene are GTSNPN and SVGIG (reference sequence). The CDR3 contains 13 residues. The CDR3 DNA follows: TGTGCCGGGGCCGTGGGGACAGGGTACGGCTACACCTTC. This sequence encodes CAGAVGTGYGYTF.

V gene TRBV25-1 combines with J gene TRBJ2-7; TRBD1 matches 9 bases. The CDR3 length is 12 residues. After removal of 9 bases from V and 1 base from J, the junction contained 1 base not matched to a gene. Germline V lookup: CDR1 MGHDK, CDR2 SYGVNS. The CDR3 here is CARGQGSYEQYF. The CDR3 DNA reads as TGTGCCAGGGGACAGGGATCCTACGAGCAGTACTTC.

This clonotype was seen a handful of times. The CDR3 loop reads CASSLSVKNRGGGYTF. The CDR3, as DNA: TGTGCCAGCAGCTTATCCGTCAAGAACAGGGGTGGCGGCTACACCTTC. The chain joins TRBV7-6 to TRBJ1-2, with TRBD1 identical over 7 bases. The CDR3 totals 16 residues. V lost 2 bases and J lost 8; bases outside the gene matches: 14. CDR1 and CDR2 from the germline V gene are SGHVS and FNYEAQ.

The chain recombines TRBV20-1 with TRBJ1-5; D is possibly TRBD1 (5 bases). Trimming removed 3 bases at V and 6 bases at J, with 15 bases between. The CDR3 covers 14 residues. Germline CDR1 and CDR2: DFQATT and SNEGSKA (reference sequence). CDR3 in DNA: TGCAGTGCTAGGCAGGGTCCGTCCAGTCAGCCCCAGCATTTT. Residues: CSARQGPSSQPQHF.

This clonotype was counted at least ten times. The V and J genes are TRBV29-1 and TRBJ1-1; D is perhaps TRBD1 (5 bases). CDR3 length equals 12 residues. The V gene lost 7 bases and the J gene lost 2 bases, with 11 bases spanning the gap. From germline, CDR1 is SQVTM and CDR2 ANQGSEA. CDR3 nucleotides: TGCAGCGCTGAGGGGATTAACACTGAAGCTTTCTTT. Protein sequence: CSAEGINTEAFF.

Ten or more counts support this clonotype. This chain connects TRBV25-1 to TRBJ2-3, with 13 bases identical to TRBD2. The CDR3 is 18 residues long. Germline V lookup: CDR1 MGHDK, CDR2 SYGVNS. Germline trimming cut 3 bases from V and 2 bases from J; bases unmatched to any gene: 8. DNA for the CDR3: TGTGCCAGCAGTGATCCCCCGGGACTAGCGGGATCCACAGATACGCAGTATTTT. Translation: CASSDPPGLAGSTDTQYF.

The chain employs TRBV12-5 and TRBJ1-6, with 7 bases matching TRBD1. Germline-derived CDR1 and CDR2 are LGHNT and FRNRAP. With V trimmed by 5 bases and J by 11 bases, 9 bases remained unmatched. The CDR3 is 14 amino acids. Here the CDR3 reads CASGTGVNGTPLHF. The CDR3 coding sequence is TGTGCTAGTGGTACAGGGGTAAACGGGACACCCCTCCACTTT.

In DNA, the CDR3 is TGTGCCAGCAGCTCCCACTGGGATATTCAGTACTTC. This translates into CASSSHWDIQYF. This chain uses TRBV12-3 or TRBV12-4 with TRBJ2-4; D unresolved. Trimming took 6 bases from V and 10 from J, leaving 13 bases between them. This CDR3 contains 12 residues.